This TCR beta chain was sequenced during a study of blood T cell repertoires in COVID-19. Overall study context: Samples of COVID-19 (acute and convalescent) were obtained from the United States, Italy and Spain.

Sequencing used immunoSEQ multiplex PCR; TCRdb keeps in-frame clones, though not all of them. In the table there are about 54,000 clones, 80% to 90% of which are singletons. Unmatched junction bases numbered 3, after V lost 6 bases and J lost 0 bases. Germline assignment: CDR1 ENHRY and CDR2 SYGVKD. This CDR3 region has 15 residues. Sequenced: peripheral blood. The source is a man over 45 with active COVID-19. The genes are TRBV10-3 and TRBJ2-7; 12 bases are shared with TRBD2. The CDR3 reads CAIRLAGGSSYEQYF. Here the CDR3 DNA reads TGTGCCATCAGGCTAGCGGGAGGGAGCTCCTACGAGCAGTACTTC.